Listed below are T cell receptor beta chains from one sample, sequenced in a study of OX40 agonist ivuxolimab in advanced cancers. The method was immunoSEQ multiplex PCR; TCRdb's version includes in-frame clones alone and lacks a portion of them. The sample lists under 65,000 clones, approximately 89% seen once, with roughly 0.45% in the top ten. This material consisted of CD4+ or CD8+ T cells sorted from blood, taken in a trial of the OX40 agonist ivuxolimab. Receptors were obtained from an adult with an advanced solid tumor such as melanoma, head and neck, liver or kidney cancer. Each CDR3 is given with its conserved first and last residue. A D gene is named only where the DNA matches it firmly. Size is omitted from some rows. Given values are once, few, many or a class for expanded clones.

abundance: .
d_gene: TRBD1
v_gene: TRBV10-3
j_gene: TRBJ1-2
CDR3aa: CAISEAGTGGAGSYGYTF
CDR3nt: TGTGCCATCAGCGAGGCCGGGACAGGGGGCGCGGGGAGCTATGGCTACACCTTC

abundance: .
d_gene: TRBD1
v_gene: TRBV10-3
j_gene: TRBJ1-2
CDR3aa: CAISERDSFWGYTF
CDR3nt: TGTGCCATCAGCGAAAGGGACAGCTTTTGGGGCTACACCTTC

abundance: .
d_gene: TRBD2
v_gene: TRBV18
j_gene: TRBJ2-5
CDR3aa: CASSPPGLAGLETQYF
CDR3nt: TGTGCCAGCTCACCACCCGGGCTAGCGGGATTGGAGACCCAGTACTTC

abundance: few
d_gene: TRBD1
v_gene: TRBV15
j_gene: TRBJ1-6
CDR3aa: CATRVTGGNSPLHF
CDR3nt: TGTGCCACCAGGGTTACAGGGGGTAATTCACCCCTCCACTTT

abundance: .
d_gene: TRBD2
v_gene: TRBV18
j_gene: TRBJ2-1
CDR3aa: CASSGWGGSYNEQFF
CDR3nt: TGTGCCAGCTCAGGTTGGGGGGGTTCCTACAATGAGCAGTTCTTC

abundance: .
d_gene: TRBD2
v_gene: TRBV19
j_gene: TRBJ2-1
CDR3aa: CASSIGRETHNEQFF
CDR3nt: TGTGCCAGTAGTATTGGGCGGGAGACCCACAATGAGCAGTTCTTC

abundance: .
d_gene: .
v_gene: TRBV7-2
j_gene: TRBJ1-1
CDR3aa: CASSSHSQVPNTEAFF
CDR3nt: TGTGCCAGCAGCTCTCATTCACAGGTCCCGAACACTGAAGCTTTCTTT

abundance: .
d_gene: .
v_gene: TRBV20-1
j_gene: TRBJ2-1
CDR3aa: CSARETRQFF
CDR3nt: TGCAGTGCTAGGGAAACGAGGCAGTTCTTC

abundance: .
d_gene: TRBD2
v_gene: TRBV6-5
j_gene: TRBJ2-7
CDR3aa: CASSYESGTAYEQYF
CDR3nt: TGTGCCAGCAGTTACGAGAGCGGGACCGCCTACGAGCAGTACTTC

abundance: .
d_gene: .
v_gene: TRBV6-5
j_gene: TRBJ1-1
CDR3aa: CASSYSNGDEAFF
CDR3nt: TGTGCCAGCAGTTACTCGAACGGAGACGAGGCTTTCTTT

abundance: .
d_gene: .
v_gene: TRBV16
j_gene: TRBJ1-1
CDR3aa: CASSPLTSNTEAFF
CDR3nt: TGTGCCAGCAGCCCCCTGACATCGAACACTGAAGCTTTCTTT

abundance: .
d_gene: TRBD2
v_gene: TRBV5-1
j_gene: TRBJ2-3
CDR3aa: CASSFRTSGLGSTDTQYF
CDR3nt: TGCGCCAGCAGCTTCCGGACTAGCGGGTTAGGAAGCACAGATACGCAGTATTTT

abundance: .
d_gene: TRBD1
v_gene: TRBV28
j_gene: TRBJ1-2
CDR3aa: CASSSGTVLYGYTF
CDR3nt: TGTGCCAGCAGTTCCGGGACAGTTTTATATGGCTACACCTTC

abundance: .
d_gene: .
v_gene: TRBV4-3
j_gene: TRBJ2-1
CDR3aa: CASSQDLGGTYNEQFF
CDR3nt: TGCGCCAGCAGCCAAGATTTAGGGGGGACCTACAATGAGCAGTTCTTC

abundance: .
d_gene: .
v_gene: TRBV30
j_gene: TRBJ2-4
CDR3aa: CAWRPNREVGPSKNIQYF
CDR3nt: TGTGCCTGGAGGCCAAACAGGGAAGTAGGGCCCTCCAAAAACATTCAGTACTTC

abundance: .
d_gene: TRBD1
v_gene: TRBV2
j_gene: TRBJ2-5
CDR3aa: CASSQNRGKQETQYF
CDR3nt: TGTGCCAGCAGCCAGAACAGGGGAAAACAAGAGACCCAGTACTTC

abundance: .
d_gene: .
v_gene: TRBV5-1
j_gene: TRBJ1-1
CDR3aa: CASSLELNTEAFF
CDR3nt: TGCGCCAGCAGCCTCGAATTGAACACTGAAGCTTTCTTT

abundance: .
d_gene: .
v_gene: TRBV5-1
j_gene: TRBJ1-4
CDR3aa: CASREGREKLFF
CDR3nt: TGCGCCAGCAGGGAGGGTCGTGAAAAACTGTTTTTT

abundance: .
d_gene: TRBD1
v_gene: TRBV28
j_gene: TRBJ1-5
CDR3aa: CASSGQGQPQHF
CDR3nt: TGTGCCAGCAGCGGACAGGGACAGCCCCAGCATTTT

abundance: .
d_gene: .
v_gene: TRBV9
j_gene: TRBJ2-1
CDR3aa: CASSVGMGHSYNEQFF
CDR3nt: TGTGCCAGCAGCGTAGGTATGGGCCATTCCTACAATGAGCAGTTCTTC

abundance: .
d_gene: .
v_gene: TRBV30
j_gene: TRBJ1-2
CDR3aa: CAWMEGNNYGYTF
CDR3nt: TGTGCCTGGATGGAGGGGAATAACTATGGCTACACCTTC

abundance: .
d_gene: .
v_gene: TRBV6-5
j_gene: TRBJ1-5
CDR3aa: CASSSSRRDVNQPQHF
CDR3nt: TGTGCCAGCAGTTCCTCTCGGAGGGATGTGAATCAGCCCCAGCATTTT

abundance: .
d_gene: .
v_gene: TRBV30
j_gene: TRBJ1-3
CDR3aa: CAWSVDGNTIYF
CDR3nt: TGTGCCTGGAGTGTCGATGGAAACACCATATATTTT

abundance: .
d_gene: TRBD1
v_gene: TRBV4-1
j_gene: TRBJ2-1
CDR3aa: CASSPPGTGGNEQFF
CDR3nt: TGCGCCAGCAGCCCACCCGGGACAGGGGGCAATGAGCAGTTCTTC

abundance: .
d_gene: TRBD1
v_gene: TRBV5-4
j_gene: TRBJ2-5
CDR3aa: CASSFTGVQETQYF
CDR3nt: TGTGCCAGCAGCTTCACAGGGGTTCAAGAGACCCAGTACTTC

abundance: once
d_gene: .
v_gene: TRBV28
j_gene: TRBJ2-5
CDR3aa: CASSLWGNQETQYF
CDR3nt: TGTGCCAGCAGTTTATGGGGGAACCAAGAGACCCAGTACTTC

abundance: .
d_gene: TRBD1
v_gene: TRBV19
j_gene: TRBJ1-5
CDR3aa: CATSPGQGNQPQHF
CDR3nt: TGTGCCACTTCCCCGGGACAGGGCAATCAGCCCCAGCATTTT

abundance: .
d_gene: TRBD1
v_gene: TRBV19
j_gene: TRBJ2-3
CDR3aa: CASSTGTDEDTQYF
CDR3nt: TGTGCCAGTAGTACCGGGACAGACGAAGATACGCAGTATTTT

abundance: .
d_gene: .
v_gene: TRBV6-1
j_gene: TRBJ2-7
CDR3aa: CASNGRDASSYEQYF
CDR3nt: TGTGCCAGCAATGGCCGGGACGCGAGCTCCTACGAGCAGTACTTC

abundance: .
d_gene: .
v_gene: TRBV20-1
j_gene: TRBJ2-7
CDR3aa: CSASSGYEQYF
CDR3nt: TGCAGTGCTTCCAGTGGATACGAGCAGTACTTC

abundance: .
d_gene: TRBD2
v_gene: TRBV5-6
j_gene: TRBJ2-7
CDR3aa: CASRLAGGSYEQYF
CDR3nt: TGTGCCAGCAGGTTAGCGGGAGGCTCCTACGAGCAGTACTTC

abundance: .
d_gene: .
v_gene: TRBV7-2
j_gene: TRBJ1-4
CDR3aa: CASSLRSTNEKLFF
CDR3nt: TGTGCCAGCAGCTTACGATCAACTAATGAAAAACTGTTTTTT

abundance: .
d_gene: .
v_gene: TRBV6-1
j_gene: TRBJ2-3
CDR3aa: CATATTGLIDTQYF
CDR3nt: TGTGCCACCGCCACGACAGGTTTGATAGATACGCAGTATTTT

abundance: .
d_gene: TRBD2
v_gene: TRBV7-2
j_gene: TRBJ2-3
CDR3aa: CASGLVGTDTQYF
CDR3nt: TGTGCCAGCGGACTAGTAGGTACAGATACGCAGTATTTT

abundance: once
d_gene: TRBD2
v_gene: TRBV5-1
j_gene: TRBJ2-1
CDR3aa: CASSSGLAGGQSEQFF
CDR3nt: TGCGCCAGCAGCTCGGGACTAGCGGGAGGGCAGAGTGAGCAGTTCTTC

abundance: .
d_gene: .
v_gene: TRBV30
j_gene: TRBJ1-4
CDR3aa: CAWGVSGTGGEKLFF
CDR3nt: TGTGCCTGGGGAGTTAGCGGGACCGGCGGTGAAAAACTGTTTTTT

abundance: .
d_gene: .
v_gene: TRBV5-4
j_gene: TRBJ2-7
CDR3aa: CASSPDSYEQYF
CDR3nt: TGTGCCAGCAGCCCCGACTCCTACGAGCAGTACTTC

abundance: .
d_gene: .
v_gene: TRBV5-4
j_gene: TRBJ2-4
CDR3aa: CASSLMKGMLNIQYF
CDR3nt: TGTGCCAGCAGCTTAATGAAGGGAATGTTGAACATTCAGTACTTC

abundance: .
d_gene: .
v_gene: TRBV27
j_gene: TRBJ2-6
CDR3aa: CASSLSISGANVLTF
CDR3nt: TGTGCCAGCAGTTTATCCATCTCTGGGGCCAACGTCCTGACTTTC

abundance: .
d_gene: .
v_gene: TRBV7-2
j_gene: TRBJ2-1
CDR3aa: CASSLFGRTYNEQFF
CDR3nt: TGTGCCAGCAGCTTATTTGGGAGGACCTACAATGAGCAGTTCTTC

abundance: .
d_gene: TRBD1
v_gene: TRBV6-5
j_gene: TRBJ2-7
CDR3aa: CASSYLPGQTYEQYF
CDR3nt: TGTGCCAGCAGTTACCTCCCGGGACAGACCTACGAGCAGTACTTC

abundance: .
d_gene: .
v_gene: TRBV2
j_gene: TRBJ2-5
CDR3aa: CASSEARGGETKETQYF
CDR3nt: TGTGCCAGCAGTGAAGCGCGAGGTGGGGAGACCAAAGAGACCCAGTACTTC

abundance: once
d_gene: .
v_gene: TRBV27
j_gene: TRBJ2-7
CDR3aa: CASQSTDSTYEQYF
CDR3nt: TGTGCCAGTCAGAGTACGGACAGCACCTACGAGCAGTACTTC

abundance: .
d_gene: .
v_gene: TRBV6-5
j_gene: TRBJ1-2
CDR3aa: CASIGGQNYGYTF
CDR3nt: TGTGCCAGCATTGGAGGACAAAACTATGGCTACACCTTC

abundance: .
d_gene: .
v_gene: TRBV30
j_gene: TRBJ2-5
CDR3aa: CAWSVSGLSYQETQYF
CDR3nt: TGTGCCTGGAGTGTATCGGGACTGTCATACCAAGAGACCCAGTACTTC

abundance: .
d_gene: .
v_gene: TRBV5-1
j_gene: TRBJ1-1
CDR3aa: CASSHYSGTEAFF
CDR3nt: TGCGCCAGCAGCCACTATTCTGGGACTGAAGCTTTCTTT

abundance: .
d_gene: .
v_gene: TRBV9
j_gene: TRBJ2-2
CDR3aa: CASSVELRNTGELFF
CDR3nt: TGTGCCAGCAGCGTAGAACTCCGGAACACCGGGGAGCTGTTTTTT

abundance: .
d_gene: TRBD1
v_gene: TRBV30
j_gene: TRBJ2-7
CDR3aa: CAWRPTGGLYEQYF
CDR3nt: TGTGCCTGGAGGCCCACAGGGGGCTTGTACGAGCAGTACTTC

abundance: .
d_gene: TRBD2
v_gene: TRBV6-5
j_gene: TRBJ2-5
CDR3aa: CASSYGSLREQYF
CDR3nt: TGTGCCAGCAGTTACGGGAGCTTGCGGGAGCAGTACTTC